This T cell receptor (beta chain) emerged from a study of cytomegalovirus exposure and HLA in healthy donors. PCR primers comprised 60 Vbeta and 13 Jbeta primers. Assay: immunoSEQ multiplex PCR; the TCRdb copy retains only in-frame clones and omits some. Seen here are over 150,000 clones, 80% to 85% observed once, and the top ten hold about 2.5%. Study-wide results and caveats: With DRB1 most and HLA-C fewest, TCR association rates differed between HLA loci in a later analysis.

The V gene lost 3 bases and the J gene lost 0 bases, with 3 bases spanning the gap. CDR1 is MNHNS, CDR2 SASEGT, per germline. CDR3 size: 13 residues. Turning to this clone: The target antigen is unknown.

Sequencing was performed on PBMCs. The chain links TRBV6-1 to TRBJ1-5; D unclear. The receptor's source is a male donor in good health and CMV-seronegative. The CDR3 bases are TGTGCCAGCAGTGAGTATAGCAATCAGCCCCAGCATTTT. Translation: CASSEYSNQPQHF.